Sequencing of this TCR beta chain was carried out in a study of shared clonotypes between healthy human individuals. Whole-study findings and limits: Generation of non-shared clonotypes was less probable than generation of clonotypes shared by all four donors. Richness estimates generally favored naive over memory subsets.

Of note for this clone: Its target is not known.

TCRdb keeps only in-frame clones here, not all; method: immunoSEQ multiplex PCR. The table lists around 100,000 clones, 65% to 75% of them singletons. The donors were adults (healthy and HIV-negative) with no recent acute infections or vaccinations. The CDR3 runs to 17 residues. Per the germline V gene, CDR1 is MRHNA and CDR2 is SNTAGT. The trim removed 5 bases at V and 0 bases at J, leaving 9 bases unmatched. The gene calls are TRBV6-4 and TRBJ2-2; 7 nucleotides match TRBD1. The sequence derives from a woman younger than 45 in good health. Sequenced input: memory CD8+ T cells sorted from blood. Indicated subset: CD45RO+ cells pooled with CCR7-negative TemRA cells. The CDR3 region is CASSLEGGTPNTGELFF. CDR3 bases: TGTGCCAGCAGTTTGGAAGGGGGCACTCCGAACACCGGGGAGCTGTTTTTT.